The 19 T cell receptor beta chains below were found in one sample sequenced in a study of T cell responses to AZD1222 COVID-19 vaccine. Some clones are missing from TCRdb's copy, which holds only in-frame ones; the method was immunoSEQ multiplex PCR. Of 150,000 to 200,000 clones in the sample, around 87% were seen once. Source: peripheral blood, taken on day 0 of MenACWY control vaccination. Source of these receptors: an adult in good health.

The chain recombines TRBV6-5 with TRBJ1-1; D is uncertain. V shed 6 bases and J shed 3 bases, with 17 bases lying between them. The V gene's germline CDR1 is MNHEY and CDR2 SVGAGI. This CDR3 contains 15 residues. CDR3 nucleotide sequence: TGTGCCAGCAGGACACCGGCGCTCCCCGACACTGAAGCTTTCTTT. Its translation is CASRTPALPDTEAFF.

This clone showed up just once. The rearrangement joins TRBV5-6 to TRBJ1-6; 7 bases line up with TRBD1. Germline V gives CDR1 SGHDT, CDR2 YYEEEE. There are 14 residues in the CDR3. V was clipped by 0 bases and J by 9 bases; unmatched bases: 3. CDR3 protein: CASSLGRGASPLHF. The CDR3 DNA follows: TGTGCCAGCAGCTTGGGCAGGGGGGCTTCACCCCTCCACTTT. The full variable domain, its missing parts supplied by reference TRBV5-6 and TRBJ1-6, is DAGVTQSPTHLIKTRGQQVTLRCSPKSGHDTVSWYQQALGQGPQFIFQYYEEEERQRGNFPDRFSGHQFPNYSSELNVNALLLGDSALYLCASSLGRGASPLHFGNGTRLTVT.

Sample share makes this clone medium-sized. V is TRBV19 and J is TRBJ2-7; D uncertain. Germline CDR1 is LNHDA and CDR2 is SQIVND (reference sequence). This CDR3 comprises 15 residues. V lost 4 bases and J 3 bases, leaving 16 bases between the germline ends. CDR3 sequence reads: CASSTTGAWGYEQYF. As DNA, the CDR3 is TGTGCCAGTAGTACAACGGGCGCGTGGGGCTACGAGCAGTACTTC.

The chain combines TRBV5-5 with TRBJ1-5; no reliable D call. This CDR3 is 14 amino acids long. V was trimmed by 0 bases and J by 0 bases, leaving 4 bases between them. Germline CDR1 reads SGHKS; CDR2 reads YYEKEE (reference sequence). CDR3 loop: CASSLASSNQPQHF. As DNA, the CDR3 is TGTGCCAGCAGCTTGGCAAGTAGCAATCAGCCCCAGCATTTT.

This sequence joins TRBV19 and TRBJ2-7; 8 nucleotides agree with TRBD1. Germline-derived CDR1 and CDR2 are LNHDA and SQIVND (reference sequence). There are 14 residues in the CDR3. V dropped 8 bases and J dropped 5; count of bases not matched to a gene: 11. Written as DNA, the CDR3 is TGTGCCAGTGGTGCACAGGGGGTCTCTGACGAGCAGTACTTC. Translation gives CASGAQGVSDEQYF.

The chain recombines TRBV11-2 with TRBJ2-5, with 10 bases lining up with TRBD1. Per germline, CDR1 SGHAT and CDR2 FQNNGV. V lost 6 bases and J lost 4; bases outside the gene matches: 11. There are 16 residues in the CDR3. The DNA of the CDR3 is TGTGCCAGCAGGGCTTCGACAGGGGGCTTTCGAGAGACCCAGTACTTC. It yields the protein CASRASTGGFRETQYF.

J is TRBJ1-6 and V is TRBV9, with 9 bases matching TRBD1. The J segment lost 10 bases and the V segment lost 0 bases, leaving 11 bases of the junction unmatched. CDR3 length equals 17 residues. Germline CDR1 SGDLS, CDR2 YYNGEE. The CDR3 nucleotides are TGTGCCAGCAGCGTAGCTACGGGGTCAGGGACAGGGTCACCCCTCCACTTT. This codes for CASSVATGSGTGSPLHF.

This chain connects TRBV9 to TRBJ1-2; TRBD1 matches at 7 bases. CDR3 length: 16 amino acids. In germline, CDR1 is SGDLS, CDR2 YYNGEE. Trimming removed 3 bases from V and 5 bases from J; junction bases left unmatched: 13. The CDR3 sequence is CASSAPHRGSTYGYTF. The CDR3 nucleotides are TGTGCCAGCAGCGCCCCTCACAGGGGATCCACATATGGCTACACCTTC.

The chain carries TRBV7-3 and TRBJ2-7, with 7 bases matching TRBD1. The germline CDR1 and CDR2 sequences are SGHTA and FQGTGA. Germline trimming cut 5 bases from V and 3 bases from J; bases unmatched to any gene: 4. CDR3 length equals 13 residues. CDR3 nucleotide sequence: TGTGCCAGCAGCCAGGGACAGCACTACGAGCAGTACTTC. Translating gives CASSQGQHYEQYF.

The rearrangement joins TRBV7-2 to TRBJ1-4; possible D gene TRBD1, 5 bases. In germline, CDR1 is SGHTA, CDR2 FQGNSA. V was shortened by 5 bases and J by 0 bases, with 16 bases between the two germline ends. This CDR3 is 17 amino acids long. As DNA, the CDR3 is TGTGCCAGCAGCCTCGCCGGGGACGGTGCAACTAATGAAAAACTGTTTTTT. It codes for CASSLAGDGATNEKLFF.

This chain uses TRBV2 with TRBJ2-7; tentatively, D is TRBD2 (6 bases). The V end was cut by 11 bases, the J end by 6 bases, with 23 bases between. Germline V lookup: CDR1 SNHLY, CDR2 FYNNEI. The CDR3 runs 14 residues. DNA for the CDR3: TGTGCCGTGGTGGGAGGACCGGGGTTTGGCGAGCAGTACTTC. Protein sequence: CAVVGGPGFGEQYF.

This clone was found once. The V call is TRBV30, the J call TRBJ2-3; D is ambiguous. This CDR3 is built from 15 residues. V lost 0 bases to trimming and J lost 0 bases, with 10 bases between them. CDR1 and CDR2 (germline): GTSNPN, SVGIG (reference sequence). The CDR3 reads CAWSVVSSSTDTQYF. The CDR3 nucleotides are TGTGCCTGGAGTGTAGTTAGCTCCAGCACAGATACGCAGTATTTT.

Only a few counts were recorded for this clone. The rearrangement joins TRBV15 to TRBJ2-7; unclear D gene. This CDR3 contains 14 residues. V was pared by 0 bases and J by 5 bases, with 11 bases between. Germline V gene sequence: CDR1 LNHNV, CDR2 YYDKDF (reference sequence). The CDR3 protein is CATSRESSPHEQYF. The CDR3 DNA sequence: TGTGCCACCAGCAGAGAGTCTAGTCCCCACGAGCAGTACTTC.

The chain couples TRBV9 to TRBJ2-2; D assignment may be TRBD1 or TRBD2 (5 bases each). This CDR3 region has 16 residues. V was pared by 2 bases and J by 0 bases, with 11 bases between. From germline, CDR1 is SGDLS and CDR2 YYNGEE. The CDR3 sequence: CASSVGVFTNTGELFF. The CDR3 DNA reads as TGTGCCAGCAGCGTGGGGGTCTTCACGAACACCGGGGAGCTGTTTTTT.

This chain uses TRBV25-1 with TRBJ1-1; a weak D match, TRBD1 (5 bases). The CDR3 has 15 amino acids. Germline CDR1 is MGHDK and CDR2 is SYGVNS. Trimming removed 3 bases at V and 0 bases at J, with 11 bases between. As DNA, the CDR3 is TGTGCCAGCAGTGACCGGGGGGGGATGAACACTGAAGCTTTCTTT. This translates into CASSDRGGMNTEAFF. Looking up the rest from reference TRBV25-1 and TRBJ1-1 gives the full variable domain: EADIYQTPRYLVIGTGKKITLECSQTMGHDKMYWYQQDPGMELHLIHYSYGVNSTEKGDLSSESTVSRIRTEHFPLTLESARPSHTSQYLCASSDRGGMNTEAFFGQGTRLTVV.

This chain connects TRBV28 to TRBJ2-3, with 7 bases lining up with TRBD2. The J segment lost 1 base and the V segment lost 5 bases, leaving 6 bases of the junction unmatched. This CDR3 is 15 amino acids long. Germline CDR1 reads MDHEN; CDR2 reads SYDVKM. The CDR3 protein is CASSRTSVGTDTQYF. The CDR3 region has the DNA TGTGCCAGCAGTCGAACTAGCGTGGGCACAGATACGCAGTATTTT.

The V and J genes are TRBV6-1 and TRBJ1-2; D is perhaps TRBD1 (6 bases). Trimming took 4 bases from V and 2 from J, leaving 23 bases between them. This CDR3 spans 18 amino acids. Germline V gene sequence: CDR1 MNHNS, CDR2 SASEGT. DNA for the CDR3: TGTGCCAGCAGTGTCCCTCTTAAGCTACAGGGAACGAACTATGGCTACACCTTC. Translated: CASSVPLKLQGTNYGYTF.

The CDR3 nucleotides read TGTGCCAGCAGTCCCCGCAAGAGGGGGACTGAAGCTTTCTTT. Its protein is CASSPRKRGTEAFF. The chain employs TRBV27 and TRBJ1-1, with D perhaps matching TRBD1 (6 bases). CDR3 length equals 14 residues. Germline V gene lookup returns CDR1 MNHEY and CDR2 SMNVEV (reference sequence). Trimming removed 5 bases at V and 5 bases at J, with 15 bases between.

This chain uses TRBV7-8 with TRBJ1-1; D ambiguous. Germline CDR1 and CDR2: SGHVS and FQNEAQ. This CDR3 comprises 13 residues. The V end was cut by 5 bases, the J end by 4 bases, with 11 bases between. The CDR3 nucleotides are TGTGCCAGCAGCCCCCGAGGGCCCACTGAAGCTTTCTTT. Translating it yields CASSPRGPTEAFF.